This is a list of T cell receptor beta chains from one sample in a study of immune evolution from preneoplasia to lung adenocarcinoma. Profiling relied on immunoSEQ multiplex PCR, and the TCRdb table lists in-frame clones only, not all of them. The sample lists more than 13,000 clones, 80% seen once, with 4.9% in the top ten. Sequencing was carried out using FFPE minimally invasive lung adenocarcinoma tissue. The receptors were gathered from a person between 65 and 79 years old with lung adenocarcinoma. CDR3s include the opening cysteine and the closing phenylalanine or tryptophan. Fields, in order: D gene, CDR3 length, J gene, V gene, clone size, CDR3 DNA, CDR3 protein. D genes are given only for firm matches. Clone size appears in some rows only: once, few, many, or a class for an expanded clone.

d_call: TRBD1; cdr3_length: 15; j_call: TRBJ2-2; v_call: TRBV6-4; clone_size: NA; cdr3_nt: TGTGCCAGCAGTCCCAGGGGGCTATCGACCGGGGAGCTGTTTTTT; cdr3_aa: CASSPRGLSTGELFF
d_call: NA; cdr3_length: 15; j_call: TRBJ2-2; v_call: TRBV28; clone_size: medium-sized; cdr3_nt: TGTGCCAGCAGCCCGACAGTCGATCACACCGGGGAGCTGTTTTTT; cdr3_aa: CASSPTVDHTGELFF
d_call: NA; cdr3_length: 15; j_call: TRBJ2-7; v_call: TRBV4-2; clone_size: large; cdr3_nt: TGTGCCAGCAGCCAAGACTGGGGTATCCCCTACGAGCAGTACTTC; cdr3_aa: CASSQDWGIPYEQYF
d_call: NA; cdr3_length: 11; j_call: TRBJ1-3; v_call: TRBV29-1; clone_size: NA; cdr3_nt: TGCAGCGGTAAAAGGGGAAACACCATATATTTT; cdr3_aa: CSGKRGNTIYF
d_call: NA; cdr3_length: 13; j_call: TRBJ2-2; v_call: TRBV7-3; clone_size: NA; cdr3_nt: TGTGCCAGCAGCTTAAGAGTCACCGGGGAGCTGTTTTTT; cdr3_aa: CASSLRVTGELFF
d_call: NA; cdr3_length: 19; j_call: TRBJ1-2; v_call: TRBV15; clone_size: few; cdr3_nt: TGTGCCACCAGCAGACTCCTGGGGGGTGGGACCGCGGGGAGCCATGGCTACACCTTC; cdr3_aa: CATSRLLGGGTAGSHGYTF
d_call: NA; cdr3_length: 14; j_call: TRBJ1-1; v_call: TRBV7-6; clone_size: NA; cdr3_nt: TGTGCCAGCAGCTTAGATGGGGGCATCACTGAAGCTTTCTTT; cdr3_aa: CASSLDGGITEAFF
d_call: TRBD2; cdr3_length: 17; j_call: TRBJ2-3; v_call: TRBV7-9; clone_size: NA; cdr3_nt: TGTGCCAGCAGCCCCCTTGGACTAGCGTTTTCAGGAGATACGCAGTATTTT; cdr3_aa: CASSPLGLAFSGDTQYF
d_call: NA; cdr3_length: 15; j_call: TRBJ1-2; v_call: TRBV19; clone_size: NA; cdr3_nt: TGTGCCAGTAGTTCCGGTCGGTCGGCATACTATGGCTACACCTTC; cdr3_aa: CASSSGRSAYYGYTF
d_call: TRBD2; cdr3_length: 16; j_call: TRBJ2-2; v_call: TRBV7-3; clone_size: NA; cdr3_nt: TGTGCCAGCAGCTTATCGTTTGGCGGGAGCACCGGGGAGCTGTTTTTT; cdr3_aa: CASSLSFGGSTGELFF
d_call: NA; cdr3_length: 11; j_call: TRBJ2-3; v_call: TRBV20-1; clone_size: NA; cdr3_nt: TGCAGTGCAACATATTCAGATACGCAGTATTTT; cdr3_aa: CSATYSDTQYF
d_call: NA; cdr3_length: 13; j_call: TRBJ1-3; v_call: TRBV4-2; clone_size: NA; cdr3_nt: TGTGCCAGCAGCCAATACTCTGGAAACACCATATATTTT; cdr3_aa: CASSQYSGNTIYF
d_call: NA; cdr3_length: 12; j_call: TRBJ1-4; v_call: TRBV15; clone_size: NA; cdr3_nt: TGTGCCACCGGCCGGACTAATGAAAAACTGTTTTTT; cdr3_aa: CATGRTNEKLFF
d_call: NA; cdr3_length: 20; j_call: TRBJ1-6; v_call: TRBV28; clone_size: NA; cdr3_nt: TGTGCCAGCAGTTTATGGCCCCCCACAGGGTCGAGCTCCTATAATTCACCCCTCCACTTT; cdr3_aa: CASSLWPPTGSSSYNSPLHF
d_call: NA; cdr3_length: 16; j_call: TRBJ1-4; v_call: TRBV19; clone_size: NA; cdr3_nt: TGTGCCAGTAGTATCCCAGGAGGGGGTGATAATGAAAAACTGTTTTTT; cdr3_aa: CASSIPGGGDNEKLFF
d_call: TRBD1; cdr3_length: 18; j_call: TRBJ2-2; v_call: TRBV5-4; clone_size: NA; cdr3_nt: TGTGCCAGCAGCTGGGATCAGGGGGCTAAACAAGCAGACGGGGAGCTGTTTTTT; cdr3_aa: CASSWDQGAKQADGELFF
d_call: NA; cdr3_length: 12; j_call: TRBJ1-2; v_call: TRBV29-1; clone_size: NA; cdr3_nt: TGCAGCGTTGGATCAGTAGGTTATGGCTACACCTTC; cdr3_aa: CSVGSVGYGYTF
d_call: NA; cdr3_length: 13; j_call: TRBJ1-1; v_call: TRBV7-9; clone_size: NA; cdr3_nt: TGTGCCAGCAGCGTATTACCGGGACACAGCCATTTCTTT; cdr3_aa: CASSVLPGHSHFF
d_call: NA; cdr3_length: 15; j_call: TRBJ1-4; v_call: TRBV18; clone_size: NA; cdr3_nt: TGTGCCAGCTCACCAGGAGCCAATCCTAATGAAAAACTGTTTTTT; cdr3_aa: CASSPGANPNEKLFF
d_call: TRBD2; cdr3_length: 16; j_call: TRBJ2-1; v_call: TRBV27; clone_size: NA; cdr3_nt: TGTGCCAGCAACCTCGGGACTAGCGGGAGTCTGAATGAGCAGTTCTTC; cdr3_aa: CASNLGTSGSLNEQFF
d_call: TRBD1; cdr3_length: 15; j_call: TRBJ1-6; v_call: TRBV4-1; clone_size: NA; cdr3_nt: TGCGCCAGCAGCCTCCCGGGACAGGGGAATTCACCCCTCCACTTT; cdr3_aa: CASSLPGQGNSPLHF
d_call: NA; cdr3_length: 12; j_call: TRBJ2-7; v_call: TRBV7-9; clone_size: NA; cdr3_nt: TGTGCCAGCAGCTTACAGGCAGCGGAGCAGTACTTC; cdr3_aa: CASSLQAAEQYF
d_call: NA; cdr3_length: 15; j_call: TRBJ2-7; v_call: TRBV18; clone_size: NA; cdr3_nt: TGTGCCAGCTCGCAAGGACAGCCTAAGACCTACGAGCAGTACTTC; cdr3_aa: CASSQGQPKTYEQYF
d_call: NA; cdr3_length: 13; j_call: TRBJ2-1; v_call: TRBV18; clone_size: NA; cdr3_nt: TGTGCCAGCTCACCACCAGGGGGCAATGAGCAGTTCTTC; cdr3_aa: CASSPPGGNEQFF
d_call: NA; cdr3_length: 15; j_call: TRBJ1-1; v_call: TRBV5-8; clone_size: NA; cdr3_nt: TGTGCCAGCAGCTTATCTATAGGCGGAGGGACTGAAGCTTTCTTT; cdr3_aa: CASSLSIGGGTEAFF
d_call: TRBD1; cdr3_length: 14; j_call: TRBJ1-1; v_call: TRBV2; clone_size: once; cdr3_nt: TGTGCCAGCAGAGGGACAGGTCGTGCTACTGAAGCTTTCTTT; cdr3_aa: CASRGTGRATEAFF
d_call: NA; cdr3_length: 14; j_call: TRBJ1-1; v_call: TRBV19; clone_size: NA; cdr3_nt: TGTGCCAGTAGTATCCCAGGGAAGTTGCGAGAAGCTTTCTTT; cdr3_aa: CASSIPGKLREAFF
d_call: NA; cdr3_length: 13; j_call: TRBJ1-6; v_call: TRBV30; clone_size: once; cdr3_nt: TGTGCCTGGAGTGTAGGCATGGGGTCACCCCTCCACTTT; cdr3_aa: CAWSVGMGSPLHF
d_call: TRBD1; cdr3_length: 16; j_call: TRBJ2-3; v_call: TRBV18; clone_size: NA; cdr3_nt: TGTGCCAGCTCACCATTGGGGACAGAGATCACAGATACGCAGTATTTT; cdr3_aa: CASSPLGTEITDTQYF
d_call: NA; cdr3_length: 12; j_call: TRBJ1-3; v_call: TRBV11-2; clone_size: NA; cdr3_nt: TGTGCCAGCAGCGGCTCTGGAAACACCATATATTTT; cdr3_aa: CASSGSGNTIYF
d_call: TRBD2; cdr3_length: 14; j_call: TRBJ2-3; v_call: TRBV6-1; clone_size: NA; cdr3_nt: TGTGCCAGCGGCGGGGGTACTAGCACAGATACGCAGTATTTT; cdr3_aa: CASGGGTSTDTQYF
d_call: NA; cdr3_length: 12; j_call: TRBJ2-7; v_call: TRBV6-1; clone_size: NA; cdr3_nt: TGTGCCACCGAGGGACCCTCCTACGAGCAGTACTTC; cdr3_aa: CATEGPSYEQYF
d_call: NA; cdr3_length: 13; j_call: TRBJ2-7; v_call: TRBV6-1; clone_size: NA; cdr3_nt: TGTGCCAGCAGTGAGGTTGGCCCCTACGAGCAGTACTTC; cdr3_aa: CASSEVGPYEQYF
d_call: NA; cdr3_length: 12; j_call: TRBJ2-5; v_call: TRBV6-1; clone_size: NA; cdr3_nt: TGTGCCAGCAGCGGGGATACGGAGACCCAGTACTTC; cdr3_aa: CASSGDTETQYF
d_call: TRBD2; cdr3_length: 16; j_call: TRBJ2-1; v_call: TRBV7-9; clone_size: NA; cdr3_nt: TGTGCCAGCAGCGCCCGAGCGGGGGCCCCCTACAATGAGCAGTTCTTC; cdr3_aa: CASSARAGAPYNEQFF
d_call: TRBD1; cdr3_length: 16; j_call: TRBJ2-2; v_call: TRBV19; clone_size: NA; cdr3_nt: TGTGCCAGTAGTATTTGGACAGGGGGCTTTACCGGGGAGCTGTTTTTT; cdr3_aa: CASSIWTGGFTGELFF
d_call: NA; cdr3_length: 14; j_call: TRBJ2-3; v_call: TRBV7-3; clone_size: NA; cdr3_nt: TGTGCCAGCAGCTTAACCGGGAGCACAGATACGCAGTATTTT; cdr3_aa: CASSLTGSTDTQYF
d_call: TRBD2; cdr3_length: 15; j_call: TRBJ2-1; v_call: TRBV27; clone_size: NA; cdr3_nt: TGTGCCAGCACCCGACTAGCGGGGGGATCTAATGAGCAGTTCTTC; cdr3_aa: CASTRLAGGSNEQFF
d_call: TRBD1; cdr3_length: 11; j_call: TRBJ2-1; v_call: TRBV2; clone_size: few; cdr3_nt: TGTGCCAGCAGGAGACAGGGGGAGCAGTTCTTC; cdr3_aa: CASRRQGEQFF
d_call: TRBD1; cdr3_length: 14; j_call: TRBJ1-5; v_call: TRBV30; clone_size: NA; cdr3_nt: TGTGCCTGGAACAGACAGGGAGGAGATCAGCCCCAGCATTTT; cdr3_aa: CAWNRQGGDQPQHF
d_call: NA; cdr3_length: 11; j_call: TRBJ1-3; v_call: TRBV7-9; clone_size: few; cdr3_nt: TGTGCCAGCGGGGGGGGAAACACCATATATTTT; cdr3_aa: CASGGGNTIYF
d_call: TRBD1; cdr3_length: 15; j_call: TRBJ2-5; v_call: TRBV27; clone_size: NA; cdr3_nt: TGTGCCAGCAGTCCGACAGGGTCAAGCCAAGAGACCCAGTACTTC; cdr3_aa: CASSPTGSSQETQYF
d_call: NA; cdr3_length: 11; j_call: TRBJ2-7; v_call: TRBV10-3; clone_size: NA; cdr3_nt: TGTGCCATCAGTGGAGGGTACGAGCATTACTTC; cdr3_aa: CAISGGYEHYF
d_call: NA; cdr3_length: 15; j_call: TRBJ2-6; v_call: TRBV5-4; clone_size: NA; cdr3_nt: TGTGCCAGCAGCTTGGAGGTCGCTGGGGCCAACGTCCTGACTTTC; cdr3_aa: CASSLEVAGANVLTF
d_call: NA; cdr3_length: 14; j_call: TRBJ1-4; v_call: TRBV28; clone_size: once; cdr3_nt: TGTGCCAGCAGCCTCGACGGGGTGTCAGAAAAACTGTTTTTT; cdr3_aa: CASSLDGVSEKLFF
d_call: NA; cdr3_length: 16; j_call: TRBJ2-7; v_call: TRBV21-1; clone_size: NA; cdr3_nt: TGTGCCAGCAGCAAAGGTGGGGCAGGGCAATCTTCAGAACAGTACTTC; cdr3_aa: CASSKGGAGQSSEQYF
d_call: NA; cdr3_length: 14; j_call: TRBJ2-2; v_call: TRBV7-9; clone_size: NA; cdr3_nt: TGTGCCAGCAAATTTAGTGGCAACACCGGGGAGCTGTTTTTT; cdr3_aa: CASKFSGNTGELFF
d_call: NA; cdr3_length: 13; j_call: TRBJ2-2; v_call: TRBV28; clone_size: NA; cdr3_nt: TGTGCCAGCAGTCGCCGCAACACCGGGGAGCTGTTTTTT; cdr3_aa: CASSRRNTGELFF
d_call: TRBD2; cdr3_length: 14; j_call: TRBJ2-3; v_call: TRBV6-5; clone_size: NA; cdr3_nt: TGTGCCAGCAGTCTAGCGGGAGACACAGATACGCAGTATTTT; cdr3_aa: CASSLAGDTDTQYF
d_call: NA; cdr3_length: 13; j_call: TRBJ2-7; v_call: TRBV11-2; clone_size: NA; cdr3_nt: TGTGCCAGCAGCTTTTCAGGGACCCACGAGCAGTACTTC; cdr3_aa: CASSFSGTHEQYF
d_call: NA; cdr3_length: 15; j_call: TRBJ2-3; v_call: TRBV6-4; clone_size: NA; cdr3_nt: TGTGCCAGCAGTGATTCTGGAGCTAGTGGTGATACGCAGTATTTT; cdr3_aa: CASSDSGASGDTQYF
d_call: TRBD1; cdr3_length: 14; j_call: TRBJ1-2; v_call: TRBV28; clone_size: NA; cdr3_nt: TGTGCCAGCATTTCCGGGACAGGGGTGGGTGGCTACACCTTC; cdr3_aa: CASISGTGVGGYTF